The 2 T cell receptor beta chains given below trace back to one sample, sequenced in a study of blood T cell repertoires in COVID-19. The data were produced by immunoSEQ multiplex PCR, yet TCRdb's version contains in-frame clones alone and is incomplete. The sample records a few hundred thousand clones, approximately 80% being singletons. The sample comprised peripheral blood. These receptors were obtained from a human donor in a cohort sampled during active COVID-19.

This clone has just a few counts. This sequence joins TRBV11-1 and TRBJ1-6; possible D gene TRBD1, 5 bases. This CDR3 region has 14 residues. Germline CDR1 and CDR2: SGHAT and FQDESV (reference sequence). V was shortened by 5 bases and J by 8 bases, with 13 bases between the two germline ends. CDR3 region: CASSRSQGDSPLHF. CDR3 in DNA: TGTGCCAGCAGCCGGTCCCAAGGGGATTCACCCCTCCACTTT.

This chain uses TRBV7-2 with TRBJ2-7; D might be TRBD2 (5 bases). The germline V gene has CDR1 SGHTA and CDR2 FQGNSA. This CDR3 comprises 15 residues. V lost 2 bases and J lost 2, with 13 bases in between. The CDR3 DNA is TGTGCCAGCAGCTTATTGGTAGCGTCGACCTACGAGCAGTACTTC. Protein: CASSLLVASTYEQYF.